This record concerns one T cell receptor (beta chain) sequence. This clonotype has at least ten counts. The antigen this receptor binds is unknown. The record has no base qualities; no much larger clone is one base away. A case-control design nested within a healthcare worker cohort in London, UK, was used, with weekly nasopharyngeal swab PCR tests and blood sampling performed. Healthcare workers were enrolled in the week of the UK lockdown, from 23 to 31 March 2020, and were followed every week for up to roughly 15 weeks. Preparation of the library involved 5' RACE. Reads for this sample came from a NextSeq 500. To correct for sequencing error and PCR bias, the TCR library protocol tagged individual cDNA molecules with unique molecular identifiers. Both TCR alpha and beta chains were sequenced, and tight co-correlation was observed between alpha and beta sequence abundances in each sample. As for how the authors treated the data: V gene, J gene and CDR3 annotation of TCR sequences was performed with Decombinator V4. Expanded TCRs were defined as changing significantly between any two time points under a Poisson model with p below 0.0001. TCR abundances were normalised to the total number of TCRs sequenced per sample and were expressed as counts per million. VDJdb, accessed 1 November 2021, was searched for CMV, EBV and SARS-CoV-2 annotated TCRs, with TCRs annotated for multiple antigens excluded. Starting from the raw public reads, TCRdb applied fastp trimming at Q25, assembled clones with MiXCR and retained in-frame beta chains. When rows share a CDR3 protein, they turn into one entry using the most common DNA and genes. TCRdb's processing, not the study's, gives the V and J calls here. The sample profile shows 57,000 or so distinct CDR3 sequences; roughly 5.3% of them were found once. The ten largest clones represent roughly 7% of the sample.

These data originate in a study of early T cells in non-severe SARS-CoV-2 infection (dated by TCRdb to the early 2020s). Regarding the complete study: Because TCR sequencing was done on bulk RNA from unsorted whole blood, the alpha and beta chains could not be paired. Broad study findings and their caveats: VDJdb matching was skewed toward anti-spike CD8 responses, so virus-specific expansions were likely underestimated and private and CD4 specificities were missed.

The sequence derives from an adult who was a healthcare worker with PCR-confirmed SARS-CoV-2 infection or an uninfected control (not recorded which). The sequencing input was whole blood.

The sequence in DNA is TGTGCCAGCACGAAGGGGACTAGCGGCGTCGATGCCTACGAGCAGTACTTC. It codes for CASTKGTSGVDAYEQYF. The rearrangement combines TRBV27 with TRBJ2-7; a stretch of 11 junction bases matches TRBD2. In the germline V gene (reference sequence), CDR1 corresponds to MNHEY and CDR2 to SMNVEV. The CDR3 runs 17 residues from the cysteine to the phenylalanine. The CDR3 DNA has 51 bases and is translated from base 1. The germline V end is reduced by 7 bases and the J end by 2 bases; junction bases left unmatched: 13.